This T cell receptor beta chain was obtained from a study of cytomegalovirus exposure and HLA in healthy donors. This CDR3 is 14 amino acids long. Germline loops: CDR1 SGDLS, CDR2 YYNGEE. The V and J ends lost 0 bases and 4 bases respectively, with 11 bases between them. Primers for the PCR totalled 60 Vbeta and 13 Jbeta. The protocol was immunoSEQ multiplex PCR, while the TCRdb copy is restricted to in-frame clones and leaves out a portion. Here the sample spans 85,000 to 120,000 clones, roughly 74% being singletons. A word on this clone: Its antigen is undetermined.

Study-wide points: What TCR beta sequences reportedly achieved was accurate prediction of HLA-A and HLA-B alleles in most subjects. Indistinguishable V segments such as TRBV6-2 and TRBV6-3 were excluded.

Sequencing input: PBMCs. The chain recombines TRBV9 with TRBJ2-7; a possible D gene is TRBD1 (5 bases). The sequence came from a man aged 35 to 55 in good health and CMV-seronegative. CDR3 sequence: CASSVGWGPYEQYF. CDR3 bases: TGTGCCAGCAGCGTAGGCTGGGGCCCTTACGAGCAGTACTTC.